This entry lists 24 T cell receptor beta chains sequenced from one sample in a study of cytomegalovirus exposure and HLA in healthy donors. Both 60 Vbeta primers and 13 Jbeta primers went into the PCR. The protocol was immunoSEQ multiplex PCR, while the TCRdb copy is restricted to in-frame clones and leaves out a portion. The sample includes about 130,000 clones, around 8.5% of them seen just once. Sample: PBMCs. All receptors derive from a man in his forties or fifties in good health and CMV-seronegative.

The V and J genes are TRBV6-6 and TRBJ1-2; 7 positions match TRBD1. Per the germline V gene, CDR1 is MNHNY and CDR2 is SVGAGI (reference sequence). The CDR3 totals 15 residues. J lost 4 bases, V lost 4 bases, and 9 bases had no gene match. CDR3 region: CASSFPGTALYGYTF. For the CDR3, the DNA is TGTGCCAGCAGTTTTCCCGGGACAGCCCTCTATGGCTACACCTTC.

This chain joins TRBV14 and TRBJ1-2; no clear D. The CDR3 has 13 residues. Trimming took off 3 bases at V and 0 bases at J, with 5 bases between the two ends. CDR1 and CDR2 from the germline V gene are SGHDN and FVKESK. The CDR3 coding sequence is TGTGCCAGCAGCCACTATGCTAACTATGGCTACACCTTC. Its protein is CASSHYANYGYTF.

In this sample, this clone turned up a few times. V usage is TRBV5-1 and J usage is TRBJ1-2; D is unclear. Trimming left V 0 bases short and J 6 bases short, with 9 bases between. Germline CDR1 reads SGHRS; CDR2 reads YFSETQ. CDR3 length: 13 residues. CDR3: CASSLVEGDGYTF. As DNA, the CDR3 is TGCGCCAGCAGCTTGGTGGAGGGAGATGGCTACACCTTC.

The rearrangement links TRBV4-1 to TRBJ1-2; 9 nucleotides align to TRBD1. CDR1 and CDR2 (germline): MGHRA, YSYEKL. CDR3 length: 15 residues. V lost 0 bases to trimming and J lost 4 bases; unmatched junction nucleotides: 3. The CDR3 DNA follows: TGCGCCAGCAGCCAAGATGGACAGGGGAGCTATGGCTACACCTTC. Translating gives CASSQDGQGSYGYTF.

This chain connects TRBV6-5 to TRBJ2-3; 10 bases are a match to TRBD2. This CDR3 contains 14 residues. From germline, CDR1 is MNHEY and CDR2 SVGAGI. V was clipped by 5 bases and J by 4 bases; unmatched bases: 3. The CDR3 protein is CASSPGLAPDTQYF. Here the CDR3 DNA reads TGTGCCAGCAGTCCGGGACTAGCGCCAGATACGCAGTATTTT.

Worth noting for this clone: The sample holds other DNA sequences that translate to the same CDR3. The rearrangement uses TRBV4-3 and TRBJ1-2; 7 positions agree with TRBD1. The germline gives CDR1 LGHNA, CDR2 YSLEER. Trimming at V came to 0 bases and at J to 8 bases, leaving 3 bases not matched to a gene. The CDR3 length is 13 residues. The CDR3 sequence: CASSQDRGGGYTF. The CDR3 DNA reads TGCGCCAGCAGCCAAGATCGAGGGGGCGGCTACACCTTC.

This clone was detected only a few times. This chain connects TRBV29-1 to TRBJ2-5, with 8 bases that match TRBD2. This CDR3 has 13 amino acids. Germline trimming cut 6 bases from V and 2 bases from J; bases unmatched to any gene: 5. The germline V gene encodes CDR1 SQVTM and CDR2 ANQGSEA. Here the CDR3 DNA reads TGCAGCGTCCAGATAGCGGGGCAAGAGACCCAGTACTTC. This gives the protein CSVQIAGQETQYF.

This clone was detected only a few times. This chain joins TRBV5-4 and TRBJ2-1; 9 bases agree with TRBD1. V dropped 4 bases and J dropped 7; count of bases not matched to a gene: 9. Germline CDR1 is SGHNT and CDR2 is YYREEE (reference sequence). This CDR3 has 15 amino acids. In DNA form, the CDR3 reads TGTGCCAGCAGCCAAGGACAGGGGCTTGTAAATGAGCAGTTCTTC. It yields the protein CASSQGQGLVNEQFF. The entire variable domain, with the rest obtained from reference TRBV5-4 and TRBJ2-1, is as follows: ETGVTQSPTHLIKTRGQQVTLRCSSQSGHNTVSWYQQALGQGPQFIFQYYREEENGRGNFPPRFSGLQFPNYSSELNVNALELDDSALYLCASSQGQGLVNEQFFGPGTRLTVL.

There are a few counts of this clone. V gene TRBV7-9 combines with J gene TRBJ1-1, with D maybe TRBD1 (5 bases). Looked up from germline, CDR1 is SEHNR and CDR2 is FQNEAQ (reference sequence). There are 14 residues in the CDR3. Trimming took off 4 bases at V and 0 bases at J, with 9 bases between the two ends. CDR3 bases: TGTGCCAGCAGCTGGGGGGGTATGAACACTGAAGCTTTCTTT. This sequence encodes CASSWGGMNTEAFF.

The chain employs TRBV28 and TRBJ1-4, with 7 bases fitting TRBD1. Germline V gene lookup returns CDR1 MDHEN and CDR2 SYDVKM. This CDR3 contains 16 residues. Trimming at V came to 5 bases and at J to 3 bases, leaving 9 bases not matched to a gene. The CDR3 here is CASSPRQGWANEKLFF. Written as DNA, the CDR3 is TGTGCCAGCAGTCCCAGACAGGGATGGGCTAATGAAAAACTGTTTTTT.

To note about this clone: At one end, the junction sequence differs from germline, possibly due to a read error. Other DNA sequences from this sample encode an identical CDR3 as well. CDR3 DNA sequence: TGTGCCTGGAGTGTGGACAATAATTCCCCCCTCCACTTT. Residues: CAWSVDNNSPLHF. The V and J genes are TRBV30 and TRBJ1-6, with D perhaps matching TRBD1 (5 bases). The V gene's germline CDR1 is GTSNPN and CDR2 SVGIG (reference sequence). This CDR3 has 13 amino acids.

This clone was detected a few times. The CDR3 nucleotides are TGTGCCAGCAGCCAAGCCTTGGACAGTGGGGATAATTCACCCCTCCACTTT. Its protein is CASSQALDSGDNSPLHF. J is TRBJ1-6 and V is TRBV4-2; D may be TRBD1 (6 bases). V gave up 1 base and J gave up 5 bases, with 15 bases separating them. The CDR3 totals 17 residues. The germline CDR1 and CDR2 sequences are LGHNA and YNFKEQ.

Written as DNA, the CDR3 is TGTGCCAGTAGTGACAGGGGGAGGACTGAAGCTTTCTTT. This codes for CASSDRGRTEAFF. The V gene is TRBV19, the J gene TRBJ1-1, with 9 bases identical to TRBD1. The germline V gene encodes CDR1 LNHDA and CDR2 SQIVND (reference sequence). The V gene end was trimmed by 5 bases and the J gene end by 5 bases; junction bases not matched to a gene: 3. The CDR3 covers 13 residues.

This sequence joins TRBV28 and TRBJ2-7; D is possibly TRBD1 (6 bases). CDR3 length: 15 amino acids. V lost 5 bases to trimming and J lost 2 bases, with 16 bases between them. Germline lookup yields CDR1 MDHEN and CDR2 SYDVKM. The CDR3 sequence: CASSTSWTDPYEQYF. The CDR3 DNA sequence: TGTGCCAGCAGTACCTCCTGGACAGACCCCTACGAGCAGTACTTC.

The sample holds a few counts of this clone. The chain links TRBV5-6 to TRBJ1-1; D perhaps matches TRBD1 (5 bases). V lost 1 base and J lost 5, with 12 bases in between. The germline V gene encodes CDR1 SGHDT and CDR2 YYEEEE. The CDR3 is made up of 14 amino acids. For the CDR3, the DNA is TGTGCCAGCAGCTTGTCGGCAGGGAGGACTGAAGCTTTCTTT. Translated, it gives CASSLSAGRTEAFF.

This chain links TRBV14 with TRBJ1-2; 8 bases are a match to TRBD1. V trimming: 1 base; J trimming: 7 bases; junction bases outside the gene matches: 5. CDR3 length: 14 residues. CDR1 and CDR2 from the germline V gene are SGHDN and FVKESK. This chain's CDR3 is CASSQVQGAGGYTF. CDR3 nucleotides: TGTGCCAGCAGCCAAGTGCAGGGGGCCGGTGGCTACACCTTC.

J is TRBJ2-3 and V is TRBV11-3; TRBD1 agrees at 11 bases. This CDR3 spans 16 amino acids. Germline V gene lookup returns CDR1 SGHNT and CDR2 YENEEA. The V gene end was trimmed by 5 bases and the J gene end by 4 bases; junction bases not matched to a gene: 8. CDR3 protein: CASSQRGTGGSDTQYF. In DNA, the CDR3 is TGTGCCAGCAGCCAGCGAGGGACAGGGGGATCAGATACGCAGTATTTT.

This clone was detected only a few times. V is TRBV5-1 and J is TRBJ2-7, with D perhaps matching TRBD1 (6 bases). From germline, CDR1 is SGHRS and CDR2 YFSETQ. V was trimmed by 0 bases and J by 5 bases, leaving 15 bases between them. The CDR3 sequence is 15 residues long. The CDR3 is CASSLVTGGYHEQYF. CDR3 nucleotides: TGCGCCAGCAGCTTGGTGACAGGTGGTTATCACGAGCAGTACTTC.

This sequence joins TRBV9 and TRBJ2-5; D is unclear. Germline-derived CDR1 and CDR2 are SGDLS and YYNGEE. This CDR3 has 15 amino acids. Trimming removed 0 bases at V and 2 bases at J, with 11 bases between. The CDR3 loop reads CASSVESEEQETQYF. As DNA, the CDR3 is TGTGCCAGCAGCGTAGAATCAGAGGAACAAGAGACCCAGTACTTC.

This clone has a handful of counts. J is TRBJ2-1 and V is TRBV11-2; TRBD2 might be the D (5 bases). CDR1 SGHAT and CDR2 FQNNGV come from the germline V gene. The CDR3 runs 16 residues. V lost 5 bases to trimming and J lost 0 bases, with 14 bases between them. In DNA, the CDR3 is TGTGCCAGCAGCCTCCCGGGATCCAGCTCCTACAATGAGCAGTTCTTC. Translating gives CASSLPGSSSYNEQFF.

The chain links TRBV5-1 to TRBJ2-7; D may be TRBD1 (6 bases). This CDR3 is 12 amino acids long. Trimming took 1 base from V and 7 from J, leaving 9 bases between them. Germline V gene lookup returns CDR1 SGHRS and CDR2 YFSETQ. CDR3 nucleotides: TGCGCCAGCAGCTTGTCAGGGGAGGAGCAGTACTTC. Translated: CASSLSGEEQYF.

This clone is judged medium-sized (0.01 to 0.1%). The CDR3 here is CASSPYGEDTGELFF. The CDR3 DNA reads TGCGCCAGCAGCCCCTATGGGGAGGATACCGGGGAGCTGTTTTTT. The chain has TRBV4-1 and TRBJ2-2; D may be TRBD2 (6 bases). Per germline, CDR1 MGHRA and CDR2 YSYEKL. The V gene lost 4 bases and the J gene lost 5 bases, with 14 bases spanning the gap. The CDR3 covers 15 residues.

The chain uses TRBV19 and TRBJ1-5; D is uncertain. This CDR3 spans 13 amino acids. Germline lookup yields CDR1 LNHDA and CDR2 SQIVND (reference sequence). The V end was cut by 5 bases, the J end by 4 bases, with 9 bases between. DNA of the CDR3: TGTGCCAGTAGTGAACAAGTAAATCAGCCCCAGCATTTT. It encodes CASSEQVNQPQHF.

This clone has a handful of counts. The chain uses TRBV29-1 and TRBJ1-1, with a weak D call TRBD1 (6 bases). This CDR3 contains 13 residues. V gave up 6 bases and J gave up 5 bases, with 16 bases separating them. From germline, CDR1 is SQVTM and CDR2 ANQGSEA. The CDR3 DNA sequence: TGCAGCGTCTTGCGGGGGGGCGGGACTGAAGCTTTCTTT. This encodes CSVLRGGGTEAFF.